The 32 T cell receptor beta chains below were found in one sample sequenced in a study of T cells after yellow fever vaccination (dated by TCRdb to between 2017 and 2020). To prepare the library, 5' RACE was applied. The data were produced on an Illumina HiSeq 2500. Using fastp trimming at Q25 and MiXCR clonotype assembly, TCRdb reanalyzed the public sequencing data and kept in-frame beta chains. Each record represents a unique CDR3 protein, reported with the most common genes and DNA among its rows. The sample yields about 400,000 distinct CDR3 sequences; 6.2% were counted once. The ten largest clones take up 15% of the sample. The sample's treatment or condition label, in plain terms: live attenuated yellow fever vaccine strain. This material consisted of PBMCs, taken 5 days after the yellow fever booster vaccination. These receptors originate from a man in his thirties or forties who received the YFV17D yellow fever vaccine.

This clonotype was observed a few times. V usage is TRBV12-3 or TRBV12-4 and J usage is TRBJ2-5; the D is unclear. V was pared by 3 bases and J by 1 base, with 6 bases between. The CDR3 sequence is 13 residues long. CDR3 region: CASSFRSQETQYF. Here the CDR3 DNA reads TGTGCCAGCAGTTTCCGATCCCAAGAGACCCAGTACTTC.

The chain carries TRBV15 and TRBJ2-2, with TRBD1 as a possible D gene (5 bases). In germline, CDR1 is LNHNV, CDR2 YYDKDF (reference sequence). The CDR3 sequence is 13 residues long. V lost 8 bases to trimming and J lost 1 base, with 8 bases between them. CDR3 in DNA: TGTGCCACCGGGGCGCAGAACACCGGGGAGCTGTTTTTT. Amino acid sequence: CATGAQNTGELFF.

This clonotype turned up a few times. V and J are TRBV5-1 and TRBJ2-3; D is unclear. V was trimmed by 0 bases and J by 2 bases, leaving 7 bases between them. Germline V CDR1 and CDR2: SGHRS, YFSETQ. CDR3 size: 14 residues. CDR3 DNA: TGCGCCAGCAGCTTGGACCTATTCACAGATACGCAGTATTTT. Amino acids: CASSLDLFTDTQYF.

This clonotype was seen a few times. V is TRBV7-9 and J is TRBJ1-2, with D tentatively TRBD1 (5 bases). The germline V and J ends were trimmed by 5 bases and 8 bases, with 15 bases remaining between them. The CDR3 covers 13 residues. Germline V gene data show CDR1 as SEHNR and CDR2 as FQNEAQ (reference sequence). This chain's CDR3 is CASSIGTARGYTF. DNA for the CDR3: TGTGCCAGCAGCATCGGGACCGCCAGGGGCTACACCTTC. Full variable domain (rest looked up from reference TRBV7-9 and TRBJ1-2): DTGVSQNPRHKITKRGQNVTFRCDPISEHNRLYWYRQTLGQGPEFLTYFQNEAQLEKSRLLSDRFSAERPKGSFSTLEIQRTEQGDSAMYLCASSIGTARGYTFGSGTRLTVV.

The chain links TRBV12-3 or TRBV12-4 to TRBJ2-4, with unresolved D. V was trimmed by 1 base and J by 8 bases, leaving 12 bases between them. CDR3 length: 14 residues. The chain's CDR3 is CASSLGVASDIQYF. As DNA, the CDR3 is TGTGCCAGCAGTTTAGGGGTAGCCTCGGACATTCAGTACTTC.

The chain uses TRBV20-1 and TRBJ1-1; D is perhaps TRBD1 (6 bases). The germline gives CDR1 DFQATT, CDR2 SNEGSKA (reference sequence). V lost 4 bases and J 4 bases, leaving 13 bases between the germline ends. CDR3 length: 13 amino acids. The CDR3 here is CSANKQGGTEAFF. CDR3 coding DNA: TGCAGTGCTAATAAACAGGGCGGCACTGAAGCTTTCTTT.

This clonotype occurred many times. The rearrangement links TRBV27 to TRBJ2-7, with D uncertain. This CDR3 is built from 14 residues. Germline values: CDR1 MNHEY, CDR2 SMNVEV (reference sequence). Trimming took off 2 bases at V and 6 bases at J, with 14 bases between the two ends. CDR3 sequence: CASSLLGLEREQYF. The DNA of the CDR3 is TGTGCCAGCAGTTTACTGGGTCTGGAGCGCGAGCAGTACTTC.

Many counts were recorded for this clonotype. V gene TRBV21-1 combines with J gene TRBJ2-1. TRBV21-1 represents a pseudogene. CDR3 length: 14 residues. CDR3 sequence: CASSNGQFHNEQFF. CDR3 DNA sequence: TGTGCCAGCAGCAATGGGCAGTTTCACAATGAGCAGTTCTTC.

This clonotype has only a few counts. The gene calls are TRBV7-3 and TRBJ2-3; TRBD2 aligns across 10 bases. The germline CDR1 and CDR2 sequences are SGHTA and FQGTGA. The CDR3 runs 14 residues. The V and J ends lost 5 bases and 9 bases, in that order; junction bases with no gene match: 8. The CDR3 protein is CASSQGIAGGTQYF. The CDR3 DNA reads TGTGCCAGCAGCCAAGGGATAGCGGGAGGCACGCAGTATTTT.

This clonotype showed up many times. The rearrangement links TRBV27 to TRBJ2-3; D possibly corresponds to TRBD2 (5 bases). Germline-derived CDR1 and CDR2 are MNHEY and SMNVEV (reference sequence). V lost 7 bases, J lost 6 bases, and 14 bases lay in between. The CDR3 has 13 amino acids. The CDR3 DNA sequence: TGTGCCAGCAAAGTTCTAGCCCACGATACGCAGTATTTT. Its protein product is CASKVLAHDTQYF.

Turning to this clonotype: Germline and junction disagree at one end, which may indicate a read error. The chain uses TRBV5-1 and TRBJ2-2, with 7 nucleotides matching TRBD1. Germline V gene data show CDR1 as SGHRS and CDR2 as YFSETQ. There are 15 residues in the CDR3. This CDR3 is CASSRQGGTTGEMFF. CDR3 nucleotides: TGCGCCAGCAGCAGACAGGGTGGCACCACCGGGGAGATGTTTTTT.

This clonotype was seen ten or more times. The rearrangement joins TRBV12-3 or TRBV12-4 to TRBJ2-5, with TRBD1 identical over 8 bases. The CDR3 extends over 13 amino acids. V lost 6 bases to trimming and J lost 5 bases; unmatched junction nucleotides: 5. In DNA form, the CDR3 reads TGTGCCAGCAGGCCCAGGGGGCAGGAGACCCAGTACTTC. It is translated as CASRPRGQETQYF.

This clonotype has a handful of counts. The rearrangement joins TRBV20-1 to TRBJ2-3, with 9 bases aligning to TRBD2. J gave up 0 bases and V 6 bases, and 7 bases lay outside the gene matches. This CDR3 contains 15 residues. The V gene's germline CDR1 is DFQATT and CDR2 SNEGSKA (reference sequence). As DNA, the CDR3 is TGCAGTGCCCTACCGGCGGGAGGGAGCACAGATACGCAGTATTTT. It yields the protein CSALPAGGSTDTQYF.

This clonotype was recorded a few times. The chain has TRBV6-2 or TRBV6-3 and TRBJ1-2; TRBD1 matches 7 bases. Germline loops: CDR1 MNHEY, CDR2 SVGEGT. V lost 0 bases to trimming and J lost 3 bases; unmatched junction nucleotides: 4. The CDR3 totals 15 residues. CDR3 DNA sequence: TGTGCCAGCAGTTACTCGAACAGGGGCGACTATGGCTACACCTTC. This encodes CASSYSNRGDYGYTF.

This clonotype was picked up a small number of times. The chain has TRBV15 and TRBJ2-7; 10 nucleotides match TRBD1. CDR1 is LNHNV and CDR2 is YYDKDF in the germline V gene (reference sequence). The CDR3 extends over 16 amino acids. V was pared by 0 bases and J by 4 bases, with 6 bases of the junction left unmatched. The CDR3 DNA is TGTGCCACCAGCAGAGATAGGGGACAGGGGAGTTACGAGCAGTACTTC. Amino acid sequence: CATSRDRGQGSYEQYF.

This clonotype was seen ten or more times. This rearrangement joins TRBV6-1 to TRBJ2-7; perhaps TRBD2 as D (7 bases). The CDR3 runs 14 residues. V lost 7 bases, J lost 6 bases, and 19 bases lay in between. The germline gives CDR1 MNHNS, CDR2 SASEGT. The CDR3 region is CASTDGLVRGEQYF. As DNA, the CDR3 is TGTGCCAGCACAGATGGACTAGTCAGGGGCGAGCAGTACTTC.

The DNA of the CDR3 is TGTGCCAGCAGCTACGGACTAGCGGGTAATGAGCAGTTCTTC. Protein: CASSYGLAGNEQFF. The rearrangement links TRBV9 to TRBJ2-1; 11 bases align to TRBD2. The V gene end was trimmed by 4 bases and the J gene end by 7 bases; junction bases not matched to a gene: 4. This CDR3 is 14 amino acids long. The germline CDR1 and CDR2 sequences are SGDLS and YYNGEE.

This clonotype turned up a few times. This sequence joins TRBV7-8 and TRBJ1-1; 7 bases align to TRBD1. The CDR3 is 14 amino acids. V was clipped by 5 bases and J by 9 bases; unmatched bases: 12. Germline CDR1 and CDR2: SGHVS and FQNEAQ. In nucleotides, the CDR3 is TGTGCCAGCAGCGACGGACAGGCGGTAGTCCAAGCTTTCTTT. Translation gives CASSDGQAVVQAFF.

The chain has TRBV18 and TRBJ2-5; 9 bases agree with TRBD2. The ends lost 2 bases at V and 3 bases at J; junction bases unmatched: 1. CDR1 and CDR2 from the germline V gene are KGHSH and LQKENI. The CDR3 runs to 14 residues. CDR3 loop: CASSPSGGKETQYF. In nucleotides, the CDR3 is TGTGCCAGCTCACCAAGCGGGGGGAAAGAGACCCAGTACTTC.

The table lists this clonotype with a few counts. In DNA, the CDR3 is TGCAGTGGGCTAGCGGGAGGAGGATCCTACAATGAGCAGTTCTTC. This translates into CSGLAGGGSYNEQFF. The chain carries TRBV20-1 and TRBJ2-1, with 11 positions matching TRBD2. V trimming: 7 bases; J trimming: 1 base; junction bases outside the gene matches: 6. The CDR3 contains 15 residues. CDR1 and CDR2 from the germline V gene are DFQATT and SNEGSKA (reference sequence).

CDR3: CASSYPGGGPDTQYF. The CDR3 bases are TGTGCCAGCAGCTACCCAGGTGGGGGTCCAGATACGCAGTATTTT. V usage is TRBV21-1 and J usage is TRBJ2-3; the table's D call, TRBD1, has no DNA check behind it. TRBV21-1 is recorded as a pseudogene. The CDR3 spans 15 residues.

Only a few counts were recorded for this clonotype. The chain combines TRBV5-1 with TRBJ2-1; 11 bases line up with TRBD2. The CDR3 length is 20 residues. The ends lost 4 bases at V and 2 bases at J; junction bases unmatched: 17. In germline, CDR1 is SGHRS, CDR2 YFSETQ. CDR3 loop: CASSVDREWASGRPYNEQFF. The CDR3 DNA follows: TGCGCCAGCAGCGTGGACAGGGAGTGGGCTAGCGGGAGGCCCTACAATGAGCAGTTCTTC.

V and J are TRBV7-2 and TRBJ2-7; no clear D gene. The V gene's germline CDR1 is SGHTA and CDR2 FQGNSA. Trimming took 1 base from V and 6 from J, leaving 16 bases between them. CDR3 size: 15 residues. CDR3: CASSLGGTRSAEQYF. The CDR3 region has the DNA TGTGCCAGCAGCTTAGGGGGAACAAGGTCCGCCGAGCAGTACTTC.

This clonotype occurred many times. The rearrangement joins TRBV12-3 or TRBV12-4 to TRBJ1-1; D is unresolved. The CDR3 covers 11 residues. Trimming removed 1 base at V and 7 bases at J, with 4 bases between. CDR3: CASSLGSEAFF. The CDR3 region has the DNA TGTGCCAGCAGTTTAGGTAGTGAAGCTTTCTTT.

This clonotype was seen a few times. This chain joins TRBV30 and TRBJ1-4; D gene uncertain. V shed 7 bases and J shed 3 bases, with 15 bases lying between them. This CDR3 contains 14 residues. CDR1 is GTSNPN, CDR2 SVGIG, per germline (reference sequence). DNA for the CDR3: TGTGCCTACAAATGGCCGGGGTCTAATGAAAAACTGTTTTTT. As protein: CAYKWPGSNEKLFF.

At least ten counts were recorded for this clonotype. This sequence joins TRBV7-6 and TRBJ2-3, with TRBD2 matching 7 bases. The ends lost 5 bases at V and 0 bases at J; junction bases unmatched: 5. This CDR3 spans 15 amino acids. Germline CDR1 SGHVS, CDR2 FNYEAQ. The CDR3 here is CASSRGGGSTDTQYF. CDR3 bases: TGTGCCAGCAGCCGCGGGGGAGGCAGCACAGATACGCAGTATTTT.

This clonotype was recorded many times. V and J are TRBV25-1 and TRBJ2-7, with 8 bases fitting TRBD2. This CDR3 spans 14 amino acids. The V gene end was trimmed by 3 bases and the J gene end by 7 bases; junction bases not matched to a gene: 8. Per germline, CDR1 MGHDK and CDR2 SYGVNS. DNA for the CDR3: TGTGCCAGCAGTGATAGTAGCGGGGTATTAGAGCAGTACTTC. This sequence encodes CASSDSSGVLEQYF.

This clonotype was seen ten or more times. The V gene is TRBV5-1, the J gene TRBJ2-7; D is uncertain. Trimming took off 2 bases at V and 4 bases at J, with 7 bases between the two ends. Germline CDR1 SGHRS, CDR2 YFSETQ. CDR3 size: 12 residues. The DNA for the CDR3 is TGCGCCAGCAGCTTCGACACTTACGAGCAGTACTTC. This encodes CASSFDTYEQYF.

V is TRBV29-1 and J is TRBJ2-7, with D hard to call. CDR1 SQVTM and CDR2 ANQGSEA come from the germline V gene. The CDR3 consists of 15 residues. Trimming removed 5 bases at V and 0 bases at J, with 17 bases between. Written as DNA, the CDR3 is TGCAGCGTTTGTGTCTGGCAGAAAGTCTCCTACGAGCAGTACTTC. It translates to CSVCVWQKVSYEQYF.

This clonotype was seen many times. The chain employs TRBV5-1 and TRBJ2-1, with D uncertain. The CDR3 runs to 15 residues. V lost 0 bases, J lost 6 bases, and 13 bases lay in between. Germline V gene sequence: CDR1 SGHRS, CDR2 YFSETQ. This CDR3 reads CASSLGTAHVNEQFF. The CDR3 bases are TGCGCCAGCAGCTTGGGTACGGCCCACGTCAATGAGCAGTTCTTC.

The CDR3 loop reads CASSPTLRDYGYNEQFF. The DNA for the CDR3 is TGTGCCAGCAGCCCAACCCTCCGGGACTATGGCTACAATGAGCAGTTCTTC. The V gene is TRBV3-1, the J gene TRBJ2-1, with 7 bases lining up with TRBD2. Germline V gene data show CDR1 as LGHDT and CDR2 as YNNKEL (reference sequence). The CDR3 runs to 17 residues. V trimming: 4 bases; J trimming: 3 bases; junction bases outside the gene matches: 12.

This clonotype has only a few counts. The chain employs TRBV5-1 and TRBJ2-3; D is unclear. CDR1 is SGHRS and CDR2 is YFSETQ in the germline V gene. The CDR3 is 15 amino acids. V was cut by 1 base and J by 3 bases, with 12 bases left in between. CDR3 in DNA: TGCGCCAGCAGCTTGTTGGGCGGAGATACAGATACGCAGTATTTT. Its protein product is CASSLLGGDTDTQYF.